This record covers a single TCR beta chain. The data were produced by immunoSEQ multiplex PCR, yet TCRdb's version contains in-frame clones alone and is incomplete. The data hold 40,000 to 45,000 clones, with approximately 80% observed a single time. The CDR3 has 15 amino acids. Germline V lookup: CDR1 MDHEN, CDR2 SYDVKM. Germline trimming cut 6 bases from V and 8 bases from J; bases unmatched to any gene: 10. These data belong to a study of preoperative IRX-2 immunotherapy in early breast cancer. Treatment in this sample: preoperative locoregional IRX-2 cytokine immunotherapy. Preoperative locoregional IRX-2 cytokine immunotherapy was tested in the phase Ib source study.

This receptor was taken from a human donor with breast cancer. This chain joins TRBV28 and TRBJ2-1, with TRBD2 matching over 10 bases. The sample in question was tumor tissue, obtained after IRX-2 immunotherapy. For the CDR3, the DNA is TGTGCCAGCAGAGGGGCGGGGACTAGCGAGCATGAGCAGTTCTTC. This translates into CASRGAGTSEHEQFF.